This T cell receptor beta chain derives from a study of blood T cells in healthy people across ages. Using a J-beta primer mix together with a sample-barcoded 5' primer, a second PCR was run for about 6 to 11 cycles. TCRdb called the 5' RACE reads again in MiXCR, with one record for every CDR3 protein. Among about 280,000 distinct CDR3 sequences, 25% to 30% were seen once, and the ten largest hold approximately 28%. The germline CDR1 and CDR2 sequences are LGHNA and YSLEER. The length of the CDR3 is 14 residues. The junction had 6 bases not matched to a gene; V was cut back by 2 bases and J by 9 bases. This clonotype was found a few times.

This clonotype originated in a woman in her 70s in good health. The chain employs TRBV4-3 and TRBJ2-4; the match to TRBD1 covers 8 bases. Sequenced material: blood. CDR3 DNA sequence: TGCGCCAGCAGCCAACTCCGGGACAGGCCCATTCAGTACTTC. It codes for CASSQLRDRPIQYF.